The T cell receptor beta chain under discussion was sequenced for a study of blood T cell repertoires in COVID-19. Background on the study: COVID-19 samples collected from the United States, Italy and Spain covered acute and convalescent phases. PBMCs, B-cell-depleted T cells, or T cells were the source of the cDNA or gDNA that made up the material.

Repertoires were generated with immunoSEQ multiplex PCR, while TCRdb's copy carries only in-frame clones and drops some. The sample includes under 350,000 clones, under 90% of them seen just once. Seattle patients were enrolled during active infection and followed longitudinally. Germline values: CDR1 SGHRS, CDR2 YFSETQ. After removal of 4 bases from V and 2 bases from J, the junction contained 7 bases not matched to a gene. This CDR3 has 16 amino acids. Sample: peripheral blood. J is TRBJ2-1 and V is TRBV5-1; 9 bases fit TRBD2. The clonotype comes from a woman younger than 45 with COVID-19, enrolled during active disease. This CDR3 is CASSQGAGGTYNEQFF. The DNA for the CDR3 is TGCGCCAGCAGCCAAGGGGCGGGGGGGACCTACAATGAGCAGTTCTTC.